The 25 T cell receptor beta chains given below trace back to one sample, sequenced in a study of blood T cell repertoires in COVID-19. Sequencing used immunoSEQ multiplex PCR; TCRdb keeps in-frame clones, though not all of them. The table has around 260,000 clones, about 85% seen once. Source material: peripheral blood. The receptors originated from a human donor with COVID-19, enrolled during active disease. The donor label of this sample is uncertain.

The rearrangement uses TRBV28 and TRBJ1-5, with a possible D match to TRBD1 (5 bases). The CDR3 has 16 residues. The germline V and J ends were trimmed by 6 bases and 1 base, with 16 bases remaining between them. Germline V gene lookup returns CDR1 MDHEN and CDR2 SYDVKM. The chain's CDR3 is CASSLNLRGSNQPQHF. The CDR3, as DNA: TGTGCCAGCAGCCTAAACCTAAGGGGAAGCAATCAGCCCCAGCATTTT. Full variable domain (outside the CDR3, taken from reference TRBV28 and TRBJ1-5): DVKVTQSSRYLVKRTGEKVFLECVQDMDHENMFWYRQDPGLGLRLIYFSYDVKMKEKGDIPEGYSVSREKKERFSLILESASTNQTSMYLCASSLNLRGSNQPQHFGDGTRLSIL.

There are many counts of this clone. The chain joins TRBV28 to TRBJ2-7, with TRBD2 matching 9 bases. The germline gives CDR1 MDHEN, CDR2 SYDVKM. This CDR3 is built from 13 residues. V trimming: 8 bases; J trimming: 7 bases; junction bases outside the gene matches: 9. The CDR3 region is CASDSGTSNEQYF. CDR3 bases: TGTGCCAGCGACTCCGGGACTAGCAATGAGCAGTACTTC.

The chain is built from TRBV25-1 and TRBJ1-6; no clear D. V was clipped by 10 bases and J by 0 bases, with 13 bases between them. The germline V gene has CDR1 MGHDK and CDR2 SYGVNS. CDR3 length: 15 residues. CDR3 residues: CATTGGSSYNSPLHF. DNA for the CDR3: TGTGCCACCACGGGAGGGAGCTCCTATAATTCACCCCTCCACTTT.

The chain employs TRBV2 and TRBJ1-1; no clear D gene. The CDR3 runs to 14 residues. The germline V gene encodes CDR1 SNHLY and CDR2 FYNNEI. Trimming left V 4 bases short and J 0 bases short, with 9 bases between. The CDR3 region has the DNA TGTGCCAGCAGTGGGTACAGCTTGAACACTGAAGCTTTCTTT. This encodes CASSGYSLNTEAFF.

The rearrangement links TRBV28 to TRBJ2-1; 9 positions match TRBD1. In germline, CDR1 is MDHEN, CDR2 SYDVKM. The V and J ends lost 5 bases and 3 bases, in that order; junction bases with no gene match: 11. This CDR3 contains 17 residues. DNA for the CDR3: TGTGCCAGCAGTCCACCTAGGGACAGGGAATACTACAATGAGCAGTTCTTC. As protein: CASSPPRDREYYNEQFF.

J is TRBJ2-1 and V is TRBV7-2; D is ambiguous. V lost 1 base and J 10 bases, leaving 11 bases between the germline ends. Germline V gives CDR1 SGHTA, CDR2 FQGNSA. The CDR3 is 13 residues long. The DNA for the CDR3 is TGTGCCAGCAGCTTAGGCCAGGCAAACGAGCAGTTCTTC. Its protein product is CASSLGQANEQFF. Based on the CDR3 plus reference TRBV7-2 and TRBJ2-1, the full variable domain is GAGVSQSPSNKVTEKGKDVELRCDPISGHTALYWYRQSLGQGLEFLIYFQGNSAPDKSGLPSDRFSAERTGGSVSTLTIQRTQQEDSAVYLCASSLGQANEQFFGPGTRLTVL.

The chain links TRBV5-1 to TRBJ2-7; 7 bases agree with TRBD1. V trimming: 1 base; J trimming: 3 bases; junction bases outside the gene matches: 4. Germline CDR1 SGHRS, CDR2 YFSETQ. The CDR3 extends over 14 amino acids. This CDR3 is CASSLLGQHYEQYF. The CDR3 DNA sequence: TGCGCCAGCAGCTTGCTGGGACAGCACTACGAGCAGTACTTC. Looking up the rest from reference TRBV5-1 and TRBJ2-7 gives the full variable domain: KAGVTQTPRYLIKTRGQQVTLSCSPISGHRSVSWYQQTPGQGLQFLFEYFSETQRNKGNFPGRFSGRQFSNSRSEMNVSTLELGDSALYLCASSLLGQHYEQYFGPGTRLTVT.

CDR3 amino acids: CASSPSQGISTNEKLFF. The DNA for the CDR3 is TGTGCCAGCTCACCCTCCCAGGGGATCTCAACTAATGAAAAACTGTTTTTT. The rearrangement links TRBV18 to TRBJ1-4; a possible D gene is TRBD1 (6 bases). Germline CDR1 is KGHSH and CDR2 is LQKENI. V was shortened by 3 bases and J by 0 bases, with 14 bases between the two germline ends. The CDR3 length is 17 residues. The full variable domain, completed using reference TRBV18 and TRBJ1-4, is NAGVMQNPRHLVRRRGQEARLRCSPMKGHSHVYWYRQLPEEGLKFMVYLQKENIIDESGMPKERFSAEFPKEGPSILRIQQVVRGDSAAYFCASSPSQGISTNEKLFFGSGTQLSVL.

This chain uses TRBV2 with TRBJ1-6; 10 bases are a match to TRBD1. CDR3 length: 14 amino acids. The junction had 1 base not matched to a gene; V was cut back by 6 bases and J by 5 bases. Germline V CDR1 and CDR2: SNHLY, FYNNEI. CDR3 DNA: TGTGCCAGCAGGGGACAGGGGCATAATTCACCCCTCCACTTT. Protein: CASRGQGHNSPLHF.

This chain uses TRBV7-9 with TRBJ2-4; no reliable D call. With 1 base removed from V and 8 bases from J, the gap between germline ends came to 15 bases. The CDR3 is made up of 15 amino acids. In germline, CDR1 is SEHNR, CDR2 FQNEAQ (reference sequence). DNA of the CDR3: TGTGCCAGCAGCTTAGTTTTAGGTCAAGGAGACATTCAGTACTTC. Amino acid sequence: CASSLVLGQGDIQYF.

The V call is TRBV2, the J call TRBJ2-1; 8 nucleotides match TRBD2. V was pared by 7 bases and J by 2 bases, with 7 bases of the junction left unmatched. Germline-derived CDR1 and CDR2 are SNHLY and FYNNEI. This CDR3 is built from 15 residues. The CDR3 sequence is CASKASGLTYNEQFF. As DNA, the CDR3 is TGTGCCAGCAAGGCTAGCGGGCTTACCTACAATGAGCAGTTCTTC.

The sample holds one count of this clone. This chain connects TRBV18 to TRBJ2-1, with TRBD2 identical over 7 bases. This CDR3 spans 17 amino acids. The germline V gene encodes CDR1 KGHSH and CDR2 LQKENI. J lost 0 bases, V lost 2 bases, and 7 bases had no gene match. CDR3 DNA: TGTGCCAGCTCACCAGAAAGGGGAGGGGTCTCCTACAATGAGCAGTTCTTC. This translates into CASSPERGGVSYNEQFF.

The chain recombines TRBV5-1 with TRBJ1-5, with 8 nucleotides matching TRBD1. Trimming took 0 bases from V and 2 from J; bases not matched to a gene: 4. The CDR3 is made up of 16 amino acids. Looked up from germline, CDR1 is SGHRS and CDR2 is YFSETQ. The CDR3 spells CASSLVPGGGNQPQHF. CDR3 in DNA: TGCGCCAGCAGCTTGGTACCAGGGGGCGGCAATCAGCCCCAGCATTTT.

The chain is built from TRBV3-1 (or the pseudogene TRBV3-2) and TRBJ1-1; no clear D gene. Germline V gene data show CDR1 as LGHDT and CDR2 as YNNKEL (reference sequence). V was pared by 4 bases and J by 4 bases, with 10 bases between. The CDR3 contains 13 residues. The CDR3, as DNA: TGTGCCAGCAGCCGGACGGAGGCCACTGAAGCTTTCTTT. Its translation is CASSRTEATEAFF.

This chain joins TRBV11-2 and TRBJ2-2; tentative D call: TRBD2 (5 bases). V was cut by 3 bases and J by 7 bases, with 9 bases left in between. The CDR3 totals 13 residues. CDR1 and CDR2 (germline): SGHAT, FQNNGV. CDR3 in amino acids: CASSFHAGGELFF. As DNA, the CDR3 is TGTGCCAGCAGCTTCCACGCGGGCGGGGAGCTGTTTTTT.

V usage is TRBV28 and J usage is TRBJ2-1; 8 bases agree with TRBD1. The V and J ends lost 4 bases and 9 bases, in that order; junction bases with no gene match: 14. Per the germline V gene, CDR1 is MDHEN and CDR2 is SYDVKM. This CDR3 comprises 16 residues. CDR3 nucleotides: TGTGCCAGCAGTTCCATACGACAGGGGTTTTTAGCTGAGCAGTTCTTC. It codes for CASSSIRQGFLAEQFF.

The chain joins TRBV5-6 to TRBJ2-1, with TRBD2 as a possible D gene (5 bases). The germline V gene has CDR1 SGHDT and CDR2 YYEEEE. The V end lost 5 bases, the J end lost 0 bases, and 12 bases lay between the germline ends. This CDR3 comprises 15 residues. In DNA form, the CDR3 reads TGTGCCAGCAGTTCGACTCGGGGCTCCTACAATGAGCAGTTCTTC. This translates into CASSSTRGSYNEQFF. Full variable domain (outside the CDR3, taken from reference TRBV5-6 and TRBJ2-1): DAGVTQSPTHLIKTRGQQVTLRCSPKSGHDTVSWYQQALGQGPQFIFQYYEEEERQRGNFPDRFSGHQFPNYSSELNVNALLLGDSALYLCASSSTRGSYNEQFFGPGTRLTVL.

This chain joins TRBV2 and TRBJ2-3; the D gene is possibly TRBD2 (6 bases). CDR1 and CDR2 (germline): SNHLY, FYNNEI. V gave up 7 bases and J gave up 3 bases, with 14 bases separating them. There are 14 residues in the CDR3. The DNA for the CDR3 is TGTGCCAGCAAGCCGGGACTTGAAACAGATACGCAGTATTTT. It codes for CASKPGLETDTQYF. Looking up the rest from reference TRBV2 and TRBJ2-3 gives the full variable domain: EPEVTQTPSHQVTQMGQEVILRCVPISNHLYFYWYRQILGQKVEFLVSFYNNEISEKSEIFDDQFSVERPDGSNFTLKIRSTKLEDSAMYFCASKPGLETDTQYFGPGTRLTVL.

The genes are TRBV12-3 or TRBV12-4 and TRBJ1-1; 8 nucleotides align to TRBD1. V was pared by 6 bases and J by 9 bases, with 6 bases of the junction left unmatched. The CDR3 has 12 amino acids. DNA of the CDR3: TGTGCCAGCAGATCCGGGACAGGAAAAGCTTTCTTT. It codes for CASRSGTGKAFF.

The V and J genes are TRBV4-3 and TRBJ1-2; TRBD1 aligns across 7 bases. The CDR3 is 15 residues long. CDR1 LGHNA and CDR2 YSLEER come from the germline V gene. Trimming took 4 bases from V and 2 from J; bases not matched to a gene: 7. The CDR3 loop reads CASSLLTGMNYGYTF. The CDR3 bases are TGCGCCAGCAGCCTCCTGACAGGGATGAACTATGGCTACACCTTC.

The chain joins TRBV5-4 to TRBJ1-1; D may be TRBD1 (5 bases). The germline CDR1 and CDR2 sequences are SGHNT and YYREEE (reference sequence). The CDR3 loop spans 15 amino acids. V was trimmed by 2 bases and J by 1 base, leaving 12 bases between them. For the CDR3, the DNA is TGTGCCAGCAGCTTAGGTTCTGGGGCGAACACTGAAGCTTTCTTT. Translation: CASSLGSGANTEAFF.

The CDR3: CASRNRAGNQPQHF. The CDR3 DNA follows: TGTGCCAGTAGGAACAGGGCCGGCAATCAGCCCCAGCATTTT. This rearrangement joins TRBV19 to TRBJ1-5, with D possibly being TRBD1 (6 bases). Per germline, CDR1 LNHDA and CDR2 SQIVND (reference sequence). The germline V and J ends were trimmed by 6 bases and 2 bases, with 11 bases remaining between them. CDR3 size: 14 residues.

This clone was recorded only once. The chain has TRBV5-1 and TRBJ2-3; the match to TRBD1 covers 7 bases. V was pared by 0 bases and J by 0 bases, with 4 bases of the junction left unmatched. Germline-derived CDR1 and CDR2 are SGHRS and YFSETQ. The CDR3 consists of 16 residues. CDR3 region: CASSLADRASTDTQYF. The CDR3 DNA is TGCGCCAGCAGCTTGGCCGACAGGGCTAGCACAGATACGCAGTATTTT.

The chain employs TRBV18 and TRBJ2-3, with D possibly being TRBD1 (6 bases). The CDR3 length is 15 residues. CDR1 and CDR2 (germline): KGHSH, LQKENI. Trimming removed 6 bases at V and 5 bases at J, with 18 bases between. The CDR3: CASSATGPALDTQYF. The CDR3 DNA follows: TGTGCCAGCTCGGCGACAGGACCTGCATTAGATACGCAGTATTTT.

The V and J genes are TRBV2 and TRBJ2-1, with D possibly TRBD2 on 6 matching bases. V lost 3 bases, J lost 5 bases, and 11 bases lay in between. The germline V gene encodes CDR1 SNHLY and CDR2 FYNNEI. This CDR3 is built from 14 residues. Written as DNA, the CDR3 is TGTGCCAGCAGTGAGACTAGAGCTGACAATGAGCAGTTCTTC. Translated: CASSETRADNEQFF.